This TCR beta chain is drawn from a study of cytomegalovirus exposure and HLA in healthy donors. Points from the study as a whole: According to a subsequent analysis, TCR clusters from the first cohort were inclined to appear together in the 100 to 150 validation repertoires.

A remark on this clone: The antigen is undetermined.

CDR3 length: 15 residues. The trim removed 6 bases at V and 4 bases at J, leaving 9 bases unmatched. Germline V gene lookup returns CDR1 SEHNR and CDR2 FQNEAQ (reference sequence). The repertoire was sequenced with immunoSEQ multiplex PCR; TCRdb's copy has only in-frame clones and lacks some. The profile shows 70,000 or so clones, 85% to 95% of them singletons. The receptor's source is a man between 18 and 35 years old in good health and CMV-seropositive. The chain couples TRBV7-9 to TRBJ2-1, with 7 bases lining up with TRBD2. Material for sequencing was PBMCs. DNA for the CDR3: TGTGCCAGCAGTTCACCGGGAGGCCTATACAATGAGCAGTTCTTC. Amino acid sequence: CASSSPGGLYNEQFF. The full variable domain, rest sourced from reference TRBV7-9 and TRBJ2-1, is DTGVSQNPRHKITKRGQNVTFRCDPISEHNRLYWYRQTLGQGPEFLTYFQNEAQLEKSRLLSDRFSAERPKGSFSTLEIQRTEQGDSAMYLCASSSPGGLYNEQFFGPGTRLTVL.